Given below is one TCR beta chain in context. The data were produced by immunoSEQ multiplex PCR, yet TCRdb's version contains in-frame clones alone and is incomplete. The table has 180,000 or so clones, roughly nine tenths seen once. The CDR3 covers 16 residues. Germline V gene data show CDR1 as MDHEN and CDR2 as SYDVKM. Trimming cost V 5 bases and J 7 bases; bases outside gene matches: 6. The sample belongs to a study of cytomegalovirus exposure and HLA in healthy donors. The sequencing sample was made of PBMCs. The receptor's source is a man aged 25 to 40 in good health and CMV-seropositive. The gene calls are TRBV28 and TRBJ2-4; 15 positions match TRBD2. The DNA for the CDR3 is TGTGCCAGCAGTCCCAGGACTAGCGGGAGGGGGAACATTCAGTACTTC. It translates to CASSPRTSGRGNIQYF.